What follows are 29 T cell receptor beta chains derived from one specimen sequenced in a study of blood T cell repertoires in COVID-19. Sequenced by immunoSEQ multiplex PCR; TCRdb stores in-frame clones only, minus some. The repertoire holds some 65,000 clones, with 65% to 85% as singletons. The sample taken for sequencing was peripheral blood. The source of these receptors is a woman in her 70s with acute or convalescent COVID-19.

This clone was recorded only once. The rearrangement joins TRBV5-4 to TRBJ2-5; no firm D call. This CDR3 is 12 amino acids long. CDR1 is SGHNT and CDR2 is YYREEE in the germline V gene (reference sequence). The V end lost 4 bases, the J end lost 1 base, and 5 bases lay between the germline ends. The CDR3 region has the DNA TGTGCCAGCAGCCGGTTCCAAGAGACCCAGTACTTC. Its translation is CASSRFQETQYF.

The chain employs TRBV5-1 and TRBJ1-1; 9 bases line up with TRBD1. CDR3 length: 16 residues. V was clipped by 7 bases and J by 3 bases; unmatched bases: 13. CDR1 SGHRS and CDR2 YFSETQ come from the germline V gene. CDR3 sequence: CASRPTGGFADTEAFF. In nucleotides, the CDR3 is TGCGCCAGCCGCCCTACAGGGGGCTTTGCGGACACTGAAGCTTTCTTT.

The chain is built from TRBV4-1 and TRBJ2-3; no definite D call. Deletions cut 3 bases from V and 9 bases from J, with 10 bases between. The CDR3 covers 12 residues. Germline V gives CDR1 MGHRA, CDR2 YSYEKL. Written as DNA, the CDR3 is TGCGCCAGCAGCCAGGCGGTCGGGACGCAGTATTTT. This encodes CASSQAVGTQYF.

V and J are TRBV7-3 and TRBJ2-1; no clear D gene. V was pared by 8 bases and J by 5 bases, with 16 bases between. The CDR3 loop spans 14 amino acids. CDR1 and CDR2 from the germline V gene are SGHTA and FQGTGA. CDR3 loop: CASSRQNGNNEQFF. CDR3 coding DNA: TGTGCCAGCTCACGACAAAACGGAAACAATGAGCAGTTCTTC.

The chain is built from TRBV6-4 and TRBJ2-2; TRBD2 matches 12 bases. Germline V gene lookup returns CDR1 MRHNA and CDR2 SNTAGT. V trimming: 6 bases; J trimming: 4 bases; junction bases outside the gene matches: 3. The CDR3 is 15 residues long. CDR3 loop: CASRLTSGSTGELFF. CDR3 DNA sequence: TGTGCCAGCAGGCTGACTAGCGGGAGCACCGGGGAGCTGTTTTTT.

V is TRBV6-5 and J is TRBJ2-1; 10 bases fit TRBD2. The junction had 7 bases not matched to a gene; V was cut back by 4 bases and J by 4 bases. The CDR3 totals 16 residues. Germline lookup yields CDR1 MNHEY and CDR2 SVGAGI. Here the CDR3 DNA reads TGTGCCAGCAGTTCTGGTGGGACTAGCGTATACAATGAGCAGTTCTTC. Residues: CASSSGGTSVYNEQFF.

This clone was recorded only once. V usage is TRBV27 and J usage is TRBJ1-5; tentatively, D is TRBD1 (5 bases). Per germline, CDR1 MNHEY and CDR2 SMNVEV (reference sequence). The CDR3 contains 14 residues. Trimming removed 4 bases from V and 6 bases from J, with 13 bases in between. CDR3 loop: CASSSLQARQPQHF. The CDR3 bases are TGTGCCAGCAGTTCCCTACAGGCCCGTCAGCCCCAGCATTTT.

The V call is TRBV5-1, the J call TRBJ2-5; 7 nucleotides agree with TRBD1. Unmatched junction bases numbered 9, after V lost 0 bases and J lost 4 bases. The CDR3 covers 16 residues. In germline, CDR1 is SGHRS, CDR2 YFSETQ. The CDR3 nucleotides read TGCGCCAGCAGCTTGGAAAACAGGGGTTCGGGAGAGACCCAGTACTTC. The encoded protein is CASSLENRGSGETQYF.

The rearrangement joins TRBV27 to TRBJ1-5, with D possibly TRBD1 on 5 matching bases. The CDR3 length is 13 residues. Germline CDR1 reads MNHEY; CDR2 reads SMNVEV (reference sequence). Trimming shortened V by 6 bases and J by 3 bases, and 9 bases separated the two germline ends. CDR3 region: CASRQGNNQPQHF. The CDR3 nucleotides read TGTGCCAGCAGGCAGGGAAACAATCAGCCCCAGCATTTT.

The rearrangement uses TRBV28 and TRBJ1-2, with 8 positions matching TRBD1. CDR3 length: 16 amino acids. Germline trimming cut 3 bases from V and 8 bases from J; bases unmatched to any gene: 14. Germline assignment: CDR1 MDHEN and CDR2 SYDVKM. DNA of the CDR3: TGTGCCAGCAGTTTCGTAGGGGGCAGGGGGCGGGTAGGCTACACCTTC. It codes for CASSFVGGRGRVGYTF.

J is TRBJ2-3 and V is TRBV5-1; 12 bases agree with TRBD2. This CDR3 contains 17 residues. Germline V gene data show CDR1 as SGHRS and CDR2 as YFSETQ. V gave up 4 bases and J gave up 4 bases; unmatched junction bases: 10. CDR3 nucleotides: TGCGCCAGCAGCCGACTAGCGGGGGCACGGGGCGCAGATACGCAGTATTTT. Translation gives CASSRLAGARGADTQYF. Complete variable domain (other parts from reference TRBV5-1 and TRBJ2-3): KAGVTQTPRYLIKTRGQQVTLSCSPISGHRSVSWYQQTPGQGLQFLFEYFSETQRNKGNFPGRFSGRQFSNSRSEMNVSTLELGDSALYLCASSRLAGARGADTQYFGPGTRLTVL.

This rearrangement joins TRBV7-2 to TRBJ2-2; TRBD2 aligns across 14 bases. The CDR3 is 18 residues long. CDR1 is SGHTA and CDR2 is FQGNSA in the germline V gene. The ends lost 4 bases at V and 1 base at J; junction bases unmatched: 5. The CDR3 coding sequence is TGTGCCAGCAGCTGGCGGACTAGCGGGGGGAAGAACACCGGGGAGCTGTTTTTT. Translated: CASSWRTSGGKNTGELFF.

The rearrangement joins TRBV11-2 to TRBJ2-2, with D possibly TRBD2 on 5 matching bases. The CDR3 runs 16 residues. Trimming shortened V by 1 base and J by 0 bases, and 9 bases separated the two germline ends. The germline CDR1 and CDR2 sequences are SGHAT and FQNNGV. The DNA of the CDR3 is TGTGCCAGCAGCTTAGGATCCGGGGCGAACACCGGGGAGCTGTTTTTT. Protein product: CASSLGSGANTGELFF.

The chain uses TRBV7-2 and TRBJ2-3; D may be TRBD2 (7 bases). The V end was cut by 7 bases, the J end by 6 bases, with 17 bases between. Germline V lookup: CDR1 SGHTA, CDR2 FQGNSA. This CDR3 contains 14 residues. This CDR3 is CASTQTGGWDTQYF. Here the CDR3 DNA reads TGTGCCAGCACCCAGACGGGGGGCTGGGATACGCAGTATTTT.

The chain employs TRBV5-4 and TRBJ2-2; 10 nucleotides line up with TRBD2. V gave up 4 bases and J gave up 5 bases; unmatched junction bases: 5. Per the germline V gene, CDR1 is SGHNT and CDR2 is YYREEE (reference sequence). This CDR3 region has 15 residues. This CDR3 is CASSDIAGGTGELFF. In nucleotides, the CDR3 is TGTGCCAGCAGCGATATAGCGGGGGGAACCGGGGAGCTGTTTTTT.

The chain has TRBV5-1 and TRBJ1-2; 7 nucleotides align to TRBD1. Germline V gene lookup returns CDR1 SGHRS and CDR2 YFSETQ. With V trimmed by 6 bases and J by 3 bases, 20 bases remained unmatched. CDR3 size: 18 residues. This CDR3 reads CASKQDRTRYNVDYGYTF. The CDR3, as DNA: TGCGCCAGCAAACAGGACAGGACCCGCTATAATGTAGACTATGGCTACACCTTC.

The gene calls are TRBV2 and TRBJ2-7; D might be TRBD2 (5 bases). Germline CDR1 is SNHLY and CDR2 is FYNNEI. Trimming left V 2 bases short and J 7 bases short, with 15 bases between. The CDR3 totals 14 residues. For the CDR3, the DNA is TGTGCCAGCAGTGAAAGGTTGTACGGGATTGAGCAGTACTTC. Translated: CASSERLYGIEQYF.

The rearrangement joins TRBV5-1 to TRBJ2-2, with 13 bases lining up with TRBD2. This CDR3 has 16 residues. Germline V CDR1 and CDR2: SGHRS, YFSETQ. The junction had 4 bases not matched to a gene; V was cut back by 4 bases and J by 4 bases. The CDR3 DNA follows: TGCGCCAGCAGCACTAGCGGGGGGGCCCCCACCGGGGAGCTGTTTTTT. This codes for CASSTSGGAPTGELFF.

V usage is TRBV6-5 and J usage is TRBJ1-2, with 8 bases fitting TRBD1. This CDR3 contains 13 residues. J gave up 3 bases and V 5 bases, and 2 bases lay outside the gene matches. The V gene's germline CDR1 is MNHEY and CDR2 SVGAGI. The CDR3 here is CASSTTGDYGYTF. The CDR3 DNA follows: TGTGCCAGCAGTACGACAGGGGACTATGGCTACACCTTC.

The J gene is TRBJ1-5, the V gene TRBV6-6, with 8 bases lining up with TRBD1. In germline, CDR1 is MNHNY, CDR2 SVGAGI (reference sequence). The CDR3 runs 14 residues. V lost 6 bases to trimming and J lost 6 bases; unmatched junction nucleotides: 7. The DNA of the CDR3 is TGTGCCAGCAGGAAGCAGGGGGCTAGTCAGCCCCAGCATTTT. Its translation is CASRKQGASQPQHF.

The chain combines TRBV29-1 with TRBJ1-1, with D possibly TRBD1 on 5 matching bases. Trimming removed 7 bases from V and 2 bases from J, with 11 bases in between. The germline CDR1 and CDR2 sequences are SQVTM and ANQGSEA. CDR3 length equals 12 residues. In nucleotides, the CDR3 is TGCAGCGGCGGGACGGGAAACACTGAAGCTTTCTTT. This encodes CSGGTGNTEAFF.

J is TRBJ1-5 and V is TRBV5-4; D gene unclear. With 4 bases removed from V and 3 bases from J, the gap between germline ends came to 14 bases. The CDR3 consists of 15 residues. Germline lookup yields CDR1 SGHNT and CDR2 YYREEE (reference sequence). This chain's CDR3 is CASSLGSGYNQPQHF. CDR3 nucleotide sequence: TGTGCCAGCAGCCTGGGGTCGGGGTACAATCAGCCCCAGCATTTT. Together with reference TRBV5-4 and TRBJ1-5, the CDR3 gives the full variable domain: ETGVTQSPTHLIKTRGQQVTLRCSSQSGHNTVSWYQQALGQGPQFIFQYYREEENGRGNFPPRFSGLQFPNYSSELNVNALELDDSALYLCASSLGSGYNQPQHFGDGTRLSIL.

The V and J genes are TRBV19 and TRBJ2-7, with TRBD2 matching over 9 bases. Germline V gene sequence: CDR1 LNHDA, CDR2 SQIVND (reference sequence). The CDR3 runs to 15 residues. V lost 3 bases, J lost 3 bases, and 6 bases stayed unmatched. CDR3 region: CASSIQGRGGYEQYF. CDR3 DNA: TGTGCCAGTAGTATCCAAGGGCGGGGGGGCTACGAGCAGTACTTC.

The chain has TRBV3-1 (or the pseudogene TRBV3-2) and TRBJ1-1; no definite D call. CDR1 is LGHDT and CDR2 is YNNKEL in the germline V gene (reference sequence). The V and J ends lost 4 bases and 4 bases respectively, with 13 bases between them. CDR3 length: 14 amino acids. The CDR3 sequence is CASSLEMVSTEAFF. In nucleotides, the CDR3 is TGTGCCAGCAGCCTCGAGATGGTTAGCACTGAAGCTTTCTTT.

This clone was detected a few times. The DNA for the CDR3 is TGTGCCAGCAGCTGGGGGCCCGGACTAGCGGGGGCCGGGGAGCTGTTTTTT. Protein product: CASSWGPGLAGAGELFF. The chain carries TRBV7-6 and TRBJ2-2, with TRBD2 identical over 13 bases. This CDR3 comprises 17 residues. CDR1 is SGHVS and CDR2 is FNYEAQ in the germline V gene. The V and J ends lost 4 bases and 6 bases, in that order; junction bases with no gene match: 8.

The rearrangement links TRBV3-1 (or the pseudogene TRBV3-2) to TRBJ2-1; tentative D call: TRBD1 (5 bases). The CDR3 contains 14 residues. V shed 3 bases and J shed 9 bases, with 15 bases lying between them. CDR1 and CDR2 from the germline V gene are LGHDT and YNNKEL (reference sequence). The CDR3 coding sequence is TGTGCCAGCAGCCAGGCGGATAGGACAATTGAGCAGTTCTTC. Its protein is CASSQADRTIEQFF.

The chain recombines TRBV2 with TRBJ1-1; D remains ambiguous. This CDR3 region has 13 residues. The V gene lost 0 bases and the J gene lost 3 bases, with 5 bases spanning the gap. Looked up from germline, CDR1 is SNHLY and CDR2 is FYNNEI. CDR3 DNA: TGTGCCAGCAGTGAAGCTACAGACACTGAAGCTTTCTTT. Translation gives CASSEATDTEAFF.

This sequence joins TRBV11-3 and TRBJ2-1; TRBD1 matches 8 bases. The germline gives CDR1 SGHNT, CDR2 YENEEA. The CDR3 length is 12 residues. V was pared by 5 bases and J by 9 bases, with 3 bases of the junction left unmatched. CDR3 in DNA: TGTGCCAGCAGCCAACAGGGGGGTGAGCAGTTCTTC. The encoded protein is CASSQQGGEQFF.

This chain uses TRBV13 with TRBJ2-3; D is possibly TRBD2 (5 bases). The germline gives CDR1 PRHDT, CDR2 FYEKMQ (reference sequence). V lost 5 bases to trimming and J lost 0 bases, with 15 bases between them. The CDR3 is 16 residues long. Here the CDR3 DNA reads TGTGCCAGCAGCGCAACTGTACTAGAGAGCACAGATACGCAGTATTTT. Residues: CASSATVLESTDTQYF.